This entry is about one TCR beta chain. The antigen is unknown. Positively selected for CCR7, the CD45RO-negative cells used as naive CD8 cells excluded terminally differentiated effector memory CD45RA+ cells. The source of the sample is a study of shared clonotypes between healthy human individuals. Across the whole study: Every donor yielded three CD4 naive, three CD4 memory, two CD8 naive and one CD8 memory plate.

Methods used by the authors: ImmunoSEQ output lacked quality scores and full-length reads, limiting matched filtering. Produced via immunoSEQ multiplex PCR; TCRdb's table is partial and in-frame only. The V and J calls and clone size come from that table; D and trimming were worked out from the DNA. Of roughly 2.1 million clones in the sample, about 93% were seen once. This CDR3 has 14 amino acids. Trimming took 0 bases from V and 7 from J, leaving 11 bases between them. Germline lookup yields CDR1 SGDLS and CDR2 YYNGEE. Notes on the study in general: Incomplete sequencing of sorted subsets was indicated by rarefaction despite large depth. Four donors had 5% to 6.5% of their naive CD4 clonotypes in common.

The sequenced material came from naive CD8+ T cells from PBMCs. This receptor was taken from a man aged 18 to 29 in good health. Some clones in this sample may be carry-over from other donors' samples. The J gene is TRBJ1-5, the V gene TRBV9; D uncertain. The CDR3 region is CASSVAPSGQPQHF. The CDR3 nucleotides are TGTGCCAGCAGCGTAGCCCCGTCGGGCCAGCCCCAGCATTTT.